This T cell receptor beta chain is drawn from a study of technical replicates of blood from several donors. The table came from immunoSEQ multiplex PCR; TCRdb's copy has only in-frame clones and leaves some out. Of about 75,000 clones detected, nearly 98% appear once; the ten largest clones hold approximately 0.3%. The CDR3 is 14 residues long. In germline, CDR1 is SGDLS, CDR2 YYNGEE. Trimming left V 0 bases short and J 9 bases short, with 16 bases between. The clonotype was recovered from a human donor in good health. The sequenced material came from T cells isolated from PBMCs. The chain links TRBV9 to TRBJ2-7, with D tentatively TRBD2 (7 bases). DNA of the CDR3: TGTGCCAGCAGCGTAGGAGGGGGGGCAGGGGCGCAGTACTTC. It encodes CASSVGGGAGAQYF.